This T cell receptor (beta chain) comes out of a study of T cell repertoires in cytomegalovirus infection. Looking at the study overall: Both CMV infection and a matching HLA type were indicated by public TCR beta signatures.

As regards this clonotype: The antigen is not known.

Germline lookup yields CDR1 KGHDR and CDR2 SFDVKD. The CDR3 totals 12 residues. J gave up 7 bases and V 7 bases, and 2 bases lay outside the gene matches. One entry per CDR3 protein results from TCRdb running MiXCR on the reads. The sample yields more than 400,000 distinct CDR3 sequences, approximately 26% seen once. Overall study results and limits: Frequencies of public TCR beta families were cumulated, and this identified carriers of CMV plus the relevant HLA. Within the response measured ex vivo, HLA-C-restricted CMV-specific TCR beta clonotypes were dominant.

This receptor was taken from a human donor in good health (CMV status not recorded). Some clones in this sample may be carry-over from other donors' samples. The V and J genes are TRBV24-1 and TRBJ2-1, with TRBD1 identical over 8 bases. The sequenced sample consisted of PBMCs. Here the CDR3 DNA reads TGTGCCACCAGGGGGACAGGTAATGAGCAGTTCTTC. Translated: CATRGTGNEQFF.